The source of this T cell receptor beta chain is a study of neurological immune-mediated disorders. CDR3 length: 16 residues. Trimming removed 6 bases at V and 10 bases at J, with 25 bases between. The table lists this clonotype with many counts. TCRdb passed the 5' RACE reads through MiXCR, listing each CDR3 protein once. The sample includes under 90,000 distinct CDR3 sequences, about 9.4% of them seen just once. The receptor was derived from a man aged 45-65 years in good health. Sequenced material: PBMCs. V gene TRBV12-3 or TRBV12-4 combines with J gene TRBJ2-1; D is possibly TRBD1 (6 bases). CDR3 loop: CASSPRLGQTAKEQFF. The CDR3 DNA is TGTGCCAGCAGCCCCCGGCTAGGACAGACGGCTAAAGAGCAGTTCTTC.